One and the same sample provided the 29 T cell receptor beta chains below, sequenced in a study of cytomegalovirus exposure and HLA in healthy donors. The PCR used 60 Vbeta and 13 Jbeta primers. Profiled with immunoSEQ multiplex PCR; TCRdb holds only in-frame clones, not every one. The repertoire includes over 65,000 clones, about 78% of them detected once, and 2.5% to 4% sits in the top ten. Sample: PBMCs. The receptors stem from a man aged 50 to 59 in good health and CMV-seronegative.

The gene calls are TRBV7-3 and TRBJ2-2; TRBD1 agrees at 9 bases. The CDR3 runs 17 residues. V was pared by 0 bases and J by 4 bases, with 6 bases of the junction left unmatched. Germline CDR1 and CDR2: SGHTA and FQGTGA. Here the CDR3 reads CASSLTGGQGGTGELFF. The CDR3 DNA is TGTGCCAGCAGCTTAACGGGGGGACAGGGTGGCACCGGGGAGCTGTTTTTT.

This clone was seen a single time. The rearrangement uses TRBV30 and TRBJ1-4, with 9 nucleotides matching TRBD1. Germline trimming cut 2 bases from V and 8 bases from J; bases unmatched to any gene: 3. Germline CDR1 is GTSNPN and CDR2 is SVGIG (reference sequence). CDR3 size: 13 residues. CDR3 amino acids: CAWSPGTGEKLFF. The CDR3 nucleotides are TGTGCCTGGAGTCCCGGGACAGGGGAAAAACTGTTTTTT. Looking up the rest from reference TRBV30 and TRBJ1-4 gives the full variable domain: SQTIHQWPATLVQPVGSPLSLECTVEGTSNPNLYWYRQAAGRGLQLLFYSVGIGQISSEVPQNLSASRPQDRQFILSSKKLLLSDSGFYLCAWSPGTGEKLFFGSGTQLSVL.

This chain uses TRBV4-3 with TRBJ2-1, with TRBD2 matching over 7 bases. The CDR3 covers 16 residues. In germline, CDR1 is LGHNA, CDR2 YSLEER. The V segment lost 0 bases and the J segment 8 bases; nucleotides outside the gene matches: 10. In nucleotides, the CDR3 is TGCGCCAGCAGCCAAGACCCATTGCGGGGGAGCTATGAGCAGTTCTTC. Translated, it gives CASSQDPLRGSYEQFF.

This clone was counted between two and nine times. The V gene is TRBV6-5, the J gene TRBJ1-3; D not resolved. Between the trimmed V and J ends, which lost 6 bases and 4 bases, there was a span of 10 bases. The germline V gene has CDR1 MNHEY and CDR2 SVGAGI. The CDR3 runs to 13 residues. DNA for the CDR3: TGTGCCAGCAGAGGAGGGAACGGAAACACCATATATTTT. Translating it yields CASRGGNGNTIYF.

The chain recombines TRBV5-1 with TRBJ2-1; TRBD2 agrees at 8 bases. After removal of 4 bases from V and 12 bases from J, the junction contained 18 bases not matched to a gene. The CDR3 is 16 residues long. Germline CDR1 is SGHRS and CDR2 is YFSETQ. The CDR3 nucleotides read TGCGCCAGCAGCGCCGGAACTAGCGGTAGGGGGTCAGGGCAGTTCTTC. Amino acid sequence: CASSAGTSGRGSGQFF.

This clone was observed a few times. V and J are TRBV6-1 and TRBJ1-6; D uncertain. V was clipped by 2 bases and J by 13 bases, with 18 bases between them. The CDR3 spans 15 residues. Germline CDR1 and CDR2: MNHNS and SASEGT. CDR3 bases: TGTGCCAGCAGTGAAACTGCCGACTCGCGATCGCCCCTCCACTTT. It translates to CASSETADSRSPLHF.

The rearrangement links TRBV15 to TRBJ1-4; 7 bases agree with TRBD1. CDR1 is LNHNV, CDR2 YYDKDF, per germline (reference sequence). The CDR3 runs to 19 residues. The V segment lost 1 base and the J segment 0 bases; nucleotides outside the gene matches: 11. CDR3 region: CATSRVLNRDSATNEKLFF. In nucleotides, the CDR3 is TGTGCCACCAGCAGAGTTTTAAATAGGGACAGCGCAACTAATGAAAAACTGTTTTTT.

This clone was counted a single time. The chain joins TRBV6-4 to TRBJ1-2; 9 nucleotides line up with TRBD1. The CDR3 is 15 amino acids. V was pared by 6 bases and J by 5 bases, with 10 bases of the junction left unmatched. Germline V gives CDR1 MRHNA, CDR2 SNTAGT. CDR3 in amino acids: CASSPGQGGFYGYTF. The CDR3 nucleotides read TGTGCCAGCAGCCCGGGACAGGGAGGTTTTTATGGCTACACCTTC.

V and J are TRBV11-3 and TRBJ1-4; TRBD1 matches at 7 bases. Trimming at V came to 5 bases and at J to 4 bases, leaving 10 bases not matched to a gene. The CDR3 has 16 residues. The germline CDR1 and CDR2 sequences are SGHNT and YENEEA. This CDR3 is CASSTESGTVNEKLFF. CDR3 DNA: TGTGCCAGCAGCACCGAATCCGGGACAGTTAATGAAAAACTGTTTTTT.

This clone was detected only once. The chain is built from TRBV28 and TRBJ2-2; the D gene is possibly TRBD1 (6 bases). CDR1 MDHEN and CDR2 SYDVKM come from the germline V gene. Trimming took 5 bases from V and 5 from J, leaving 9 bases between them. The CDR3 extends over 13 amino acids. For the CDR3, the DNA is TGTGCCAGCAGTCACAGGGAAACCGGGGAGCTGTTTTTT. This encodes CASSHRETGELFF.

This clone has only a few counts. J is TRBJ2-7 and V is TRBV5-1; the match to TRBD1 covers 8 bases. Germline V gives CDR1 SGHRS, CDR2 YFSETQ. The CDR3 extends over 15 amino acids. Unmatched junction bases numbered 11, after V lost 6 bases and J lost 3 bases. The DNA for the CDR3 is TGCGCCAGCAAGCCGGCCGGACAGGGATTCTACGAGCAGTACTTC. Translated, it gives CASKPAGQGFYEQYF.

CDR3 DNA sequence: TGTGCCAGCTCACCACGCGAGGGTTCCTACGAGCAGTACTTC. This encodes CASSPREGSYEQYF. The chain combines TRBV18 with TRBJ2-7; perhaps TRBD2 as D (5 bases). CDR3 length equals 14 residues. With 1 base removed from V and 1 base from J, the gap between germline ends came to 8 bases. In germline, CDR1 is KGHSH, CDR2 LQKENI. The complete variable domain, with remaining parts taken from reference TRBV18 and TRBJ2-7, reads NAGVMQNPRHLVRRRGQEARLRCSPMKGHSHVYWYRQLPEEGLKFMVYLQKENIIDESGMPKERFSAEFPKEGPSILRIQQVVRGDSAAYFCASSPREGSYEQYFGPGTRLTVT.

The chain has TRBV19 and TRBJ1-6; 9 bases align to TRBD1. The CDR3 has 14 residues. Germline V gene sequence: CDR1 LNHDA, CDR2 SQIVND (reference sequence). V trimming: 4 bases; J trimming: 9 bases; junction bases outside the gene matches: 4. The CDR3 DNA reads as TGTGCCAGTAGTAGGGGACAGGGTAGTTCACCCCTCCACTTT. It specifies CASSRGQGSSPLHF.

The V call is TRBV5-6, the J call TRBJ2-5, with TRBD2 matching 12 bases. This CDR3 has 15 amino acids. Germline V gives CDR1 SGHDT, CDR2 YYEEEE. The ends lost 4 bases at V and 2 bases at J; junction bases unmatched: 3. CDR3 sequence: CASSTSGGPQETQYF. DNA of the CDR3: TGTGCCAGCAGCACTAGCGGGGGGCCGCAAGAGACCCAGTACTTC.

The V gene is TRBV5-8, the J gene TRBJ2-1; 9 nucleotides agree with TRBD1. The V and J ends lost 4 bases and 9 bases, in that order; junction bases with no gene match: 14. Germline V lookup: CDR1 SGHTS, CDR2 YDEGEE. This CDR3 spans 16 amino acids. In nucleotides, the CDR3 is TGTGCCAGCAGCCGGCCGGGACAGGGTTTAATCAGTGAGCAGTTCTTC. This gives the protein CASSRPGQGLISEQFF.

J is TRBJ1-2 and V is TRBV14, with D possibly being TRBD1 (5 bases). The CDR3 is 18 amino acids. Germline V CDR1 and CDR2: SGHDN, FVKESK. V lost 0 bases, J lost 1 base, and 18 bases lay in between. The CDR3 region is CASSQEGFRVRDNYGYTF. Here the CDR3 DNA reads TGTGCCAGCAGCCAAGAAGGATTTCGGGTCAGGGATAACTATGGCTACACCTTC. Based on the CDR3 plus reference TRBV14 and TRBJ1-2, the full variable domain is EAGVTQFPSHSVIEKGQTVTLRCDPISGHDNLYWYRRVMGKEIKFLLHFVKESKQDESGMPNNRFLAERTGGTYSTLKVQPAELEDSGVYFCASSQEGFRVRDNYGYTFGSGTRLTVV.

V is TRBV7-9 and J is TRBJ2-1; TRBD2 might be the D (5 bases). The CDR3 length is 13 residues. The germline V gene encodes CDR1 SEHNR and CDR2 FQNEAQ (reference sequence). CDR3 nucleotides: TGTTCCAACAGCCGGGAAACCTACAATGAGCAGTTCTTC. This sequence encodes CSNSRETYNEQFF.

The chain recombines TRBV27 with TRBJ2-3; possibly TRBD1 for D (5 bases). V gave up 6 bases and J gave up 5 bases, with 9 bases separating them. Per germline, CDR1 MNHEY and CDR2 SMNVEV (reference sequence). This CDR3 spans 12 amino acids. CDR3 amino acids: CASRSRVDTQYF. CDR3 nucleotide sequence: TGTGCCAGCAGATCCAGGGTAGATACGCAGTATTTT.

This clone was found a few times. CDR3: CASSVREGQYF. The CDR3 nucleotides are TGTGCCAGCAGTGTTCGGGAGGGGCAGTACTTC. This chain uses TRBV2 with TRBJ2-7; 8 bases fit TRBD2. CDR1 is SNHLY and CDR2 is FYNNEI in the germline V gene. The CDR3 contains 11 residues. V was clipped by 4 bases and J by 9 bases; unmatched bases: 2.

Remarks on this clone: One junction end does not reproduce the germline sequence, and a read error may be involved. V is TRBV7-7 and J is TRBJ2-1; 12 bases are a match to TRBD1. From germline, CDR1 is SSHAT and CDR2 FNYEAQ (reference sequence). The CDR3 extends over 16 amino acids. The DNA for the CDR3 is TGTGCTAGCAGCTTGTCGGGACAGGGGGCAAACAATGAGCAGTTCTTC. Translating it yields CASSLSGQGANNEQFF. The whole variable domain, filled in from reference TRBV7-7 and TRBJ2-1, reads GAGVSQSPRYKVTKRGQDVTLRCDPISSHATLYWYQQALGQGPEFLTYFNYEAQPDKSGLPSDRFSAERPEGSISTLTIQRTEQRDSAMYRCASSLSGQGANNEQFFGPGTRLTVL.

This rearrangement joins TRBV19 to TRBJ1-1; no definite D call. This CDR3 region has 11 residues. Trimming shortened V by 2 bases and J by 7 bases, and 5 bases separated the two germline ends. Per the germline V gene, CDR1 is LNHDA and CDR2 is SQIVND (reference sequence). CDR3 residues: CASSIRSEAFF. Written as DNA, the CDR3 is TGTGCCAGTAGTATAAGGAGTGAAGCTTTCTTT.

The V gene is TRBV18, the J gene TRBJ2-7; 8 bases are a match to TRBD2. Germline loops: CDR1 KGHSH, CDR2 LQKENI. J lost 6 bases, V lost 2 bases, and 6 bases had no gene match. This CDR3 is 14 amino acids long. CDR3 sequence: CASSPDLAGVEQYF. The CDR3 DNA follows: TGTGCCAGCTCACCAGATCTAGCGGGTGTCGAGCAGTACTTC.

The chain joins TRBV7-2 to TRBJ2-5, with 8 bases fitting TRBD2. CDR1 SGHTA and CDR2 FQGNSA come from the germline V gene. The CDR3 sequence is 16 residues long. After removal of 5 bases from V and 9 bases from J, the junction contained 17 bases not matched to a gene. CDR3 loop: CASSPRAGGGGEAQYF. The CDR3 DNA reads TGTGCCAGCAGCCCCCGGGCGGGGGGCGGAGGTGAGGCCCAGTACTTC. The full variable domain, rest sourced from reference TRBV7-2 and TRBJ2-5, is GAGVSQSPSNKVTEKGKDVELRCDPISGHTALYWYRQSLGQGLEFLIYFQGNSAPDKSGLPSDRFSAERTGGSVSTLTIQRTQQEDSAVYLCASSPRAGGGGEAQYFGPGTRLLVL.

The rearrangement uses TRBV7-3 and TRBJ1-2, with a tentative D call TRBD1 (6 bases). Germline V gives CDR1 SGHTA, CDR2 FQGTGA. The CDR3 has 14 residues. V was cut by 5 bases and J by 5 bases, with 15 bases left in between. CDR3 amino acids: CASSPDRIAYGYTF. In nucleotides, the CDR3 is TGTGCCAGCAGCCCCGACAGGATCGCTTATGGCTACACCTTC.

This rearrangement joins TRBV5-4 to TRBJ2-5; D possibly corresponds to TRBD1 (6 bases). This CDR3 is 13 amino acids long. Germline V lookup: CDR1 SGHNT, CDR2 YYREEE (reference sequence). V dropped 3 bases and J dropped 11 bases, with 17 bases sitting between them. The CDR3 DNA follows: TGTGCCAGCAGCTCGCCAGGGGTCGGAGAGCAGTACTTC. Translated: CASSSPGVGEQYF.

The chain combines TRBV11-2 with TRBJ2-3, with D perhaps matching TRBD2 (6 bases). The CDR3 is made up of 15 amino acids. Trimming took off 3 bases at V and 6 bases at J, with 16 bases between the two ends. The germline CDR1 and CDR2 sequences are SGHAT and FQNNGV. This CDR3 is CASSFSGTSWDTQYF. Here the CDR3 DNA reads TGTGCCAGCAGCTTCTCTGGCACTAGCTGGGATACGCAGTATTTT. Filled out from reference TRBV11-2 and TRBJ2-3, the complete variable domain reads EAGVAQSPRYKIIEKRQSVAFWCNPISGHATLYWYQQILGQGPKLLIQFQNNGVVDDSQLPKDRFSAERLKGVDSTLKIQPAKLEDSAVYLCASSFSGTSWDTQYFGPGTRLTVL.

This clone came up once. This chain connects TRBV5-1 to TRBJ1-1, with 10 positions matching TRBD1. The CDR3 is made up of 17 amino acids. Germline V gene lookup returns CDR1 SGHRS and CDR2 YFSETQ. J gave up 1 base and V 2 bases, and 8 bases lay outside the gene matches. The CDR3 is CASSFSGTGVKNTEAFF. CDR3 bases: TGCGCCAGCAGCTTTTCCGGGACAGGGGTCAAGAACACTGAAGCTTTCTTT.

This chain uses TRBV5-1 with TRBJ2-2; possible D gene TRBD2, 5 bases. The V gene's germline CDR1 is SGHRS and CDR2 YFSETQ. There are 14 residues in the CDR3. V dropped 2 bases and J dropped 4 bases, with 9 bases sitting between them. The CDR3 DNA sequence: TGCGCCAGCAGCTTTGCCGAGGGCACCGGGGAGCTGTTTTTT. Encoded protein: CASSFAEGTGELFF.

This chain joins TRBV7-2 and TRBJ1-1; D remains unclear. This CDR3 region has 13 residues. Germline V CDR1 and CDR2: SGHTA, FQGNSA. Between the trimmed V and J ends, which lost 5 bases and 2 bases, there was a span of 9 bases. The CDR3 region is CASSQTSNTEAFF. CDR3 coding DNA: TGTGCCAGCAGCCAGACTAGTAACACTGAAGCTTTCTTT.